The clone carrying this TCR beta chain turned up a few times. What it binds is unknown. The CDR3 is 15 residues long. In germline, CDR1 is LGHNA, CDR2 YSLEER. V was shortened by 1 base and J by 0 bases, with 10 bases between the two germline ends. This sample was included in a study of T-cell memory formation after mild COVID-19. Regarding the study as a whole: Most CD4+ clones that shrank were in CM and EM, while CD8+ ones turned up in EMRA.

TCRdb reanalysed the 5' RACE reads using MiXCR and keeps one entry per CDR3 protein. The sample has 350,000 to 500,000 distinct CDR3 sequences; less than 25% are singletons. The sequenced sample consisted of PBMCs or a T cell subset sorted from them (not recorded which). V usage is TRBV4-3 and J usage is TRBJ2-7; D uncertain. The TCR was taken from an adult woman who had mild COVID-19 (a few samples of this study predate the infection). Cell type and time point are not known. The chain's CDR3 is CASSQGIGPSYEQYF. In DNA, the CDR3 is TGCGCCAGCAGCCAAGGAATTGGCCCCTCCTACGAGCAGTACTTC.